These T cell receptor beta chains were read from a single sample in a study of cytomegalovirus exposure and HLA in healthy donors. Only in-frame clones appear in the TCRdb table, and some are missing; sequencing was by immunoSEQ multiplex PCR. This table holds under 150,000 clones, roughly 78% found once. The specimen sequenced was PBMCs. All receptors come from a man aged 25-40 years in good health and CMV-seronegative. CDR3s include the opening cysteine and the closing phenylalanine or tryptophan. The D gene is left open where the match is weak. Size tells how often a clone was seen (once, few, many) or the class of an expanded clone, and some rows leave it out.

CDR3nt: TGCAGCGTTGCAGCGGGCTCCTACAATGAGCAGTTCTTC
CDR3aa: CSVAAGSYNEQFF
d_gene: -
v_gene: TRBV29-1
abundance: -
j_gene: TRBJ2-1

CDR3nt: TGTGCCAGTAATTGGCAGTATAGCAATCAGCCCCAGCATTTT
CDR3aa: CASNWQYSNQPQHF
d_gene: -
v_gene: TRBV19
abundance: -
j_gene: TRBJ1-5

CDR3nt: TGTGCCAGCAGCGTAGGCGATGGCGGGGGTTACGAGCAGTACTTC
CDR3aa: CASSVGDGGGYEQYF
d_gene: TRBD2
v_gene: TRBV9
abundance: -
j_gene: TRBJ2-7

CDR3nt: TGTGCCAGCAGCCCCGGAGACAGCTACGAGCAGTACTTC
CDR3aa: CASSPGDSYEQYF
d_gene: -
v_gene: TRBV6-6
abundance: -
j_gene: TRBJ2-7

CDR3nt: TGTGCCAGCAGTTTAACCCTTCCAGCGGGGGCCATCTCAGGCCAGTACTTC
CDR3aa: CASSLTLPAGAISGQYF
d_gene: TRBD2
v_gene: TRBV27
abundance: -
j_gene: TRBJ2-5

CDR3nt: TGTGCCAGCAGCTTGTCAATGTCCGGGATTAGGACAGCAGATACGCAGTATTTT
CDR3aa: CASSLSMSGIRTADTQYF
d_gene: -
v_gene: TRBV7-2
abundance: -
j_gene: TRBJ2-3

CDR3nt: TGTGCCAGCAGTCCGGGACTTGGCTACGAGCAGTACTTC
CDR3aa: CASSPGLGYEQYF
d_gene: -
v_gene: TRBV27
abundance: -
j_gene: TRBJ2-7

CDR3nt: TGTGCCAGCAGTGTACGGGGGGGAAGGCGGGAGACCCAGTACTTC
CDR3aa: CASSVRGGRRETQYF
d_gene: TRBD2
v_gene: TRBV6-4
abundance: -
j_gene: TRBJ2-5

CDR3nt: TGCAGCGCCGCCGGGACAGGTGGGGAGCAGTACTTC
CDR3aa: CSAAGTGGEQYF
d_gene: TRBD1
v_gene: TRBV29-1
abundance: few
j_gene: TRBJ2-7

CDR3nt: TGTGCCAGCAGTTCGGTAACCTACGAGCAGTACTTC
CDR3aa: CASSSVTYEQYF
d_gene: -
v_gene: TRBV6-6
abundance: once
j_gene: TRBJ2-7

CDR3nt: TGTGCCAGTAGTATACTGGGACAGGGGGCGGCTGAAGCTTTCTTT
CDR3aa: CASSILGQGAAEAFF
d_gene: TRBD1
v_gene: TRBV19
abundance: few
j_gene: TRBJ1-1

CDR3nt: TGTGCCAGTAGCGAAGGGGATACTGGGGCCAACGTCCTGACTTTC
CDR3aa: CASSEGDTGANVLTF
d_gene: -
v_gene: TRBV19
abundance: -
j_gene: TRBJ2-6

CDR3nt: TGTGCCAGCAGCCAGATACTAGCGGGAGGGACAGATACGCAGTATTTT
CDR3aa: CASSQILAGGTDTQYF
d_gene: TRBD2
v_gene: TRBV5-4
abundance: -
j_gene: TRBJ2-3

CDR3nt: TGTGCCAGCAGGGAGGGGGGGCAGTCGGGCGGCTACACCTTC
CDR3aa: CASREGGQSGGYTF
d_gene: -
v_gene: TRBV7-2
abundance: -
j_gene: TRBJ1-2

CDR3nt: TGTGCCAGCAGCTCCGCCGTGAGGTTGAACCAGCGGGAGACCCAGTACTTC
CDR3aa: CASSSAVRLNQRETQYF
d_gene: -
v_gene: TRBV11-2
abundance: -
j_gene: TRBJ2-5

CDR3nt: TGTGCCAGCAGCTTCGGCAGGAGCGGGGAAAAACTGTTTTTT
CDR3aa: CASSFGRSGEKLFF
d_gene: -
v_gene: TRBV5-6
abundance: -
j_gene: TRBJ1-4

CDR3nt: TGTGCCAGCAGCTTAGTAGCGGGAGACACAGATACGCAGTATTTT
CDR3aa: CASSLVAGDTDTQYF
d_gene: TRBD2
v_gene: TRBV7-9
abundance: -
j_gene: TRBJ2-3

CDR3nt: TGCGCCAGCAGTGCGGGACAGAATTCCATCTCTGGAAACACCATATATTTT
CDR3aa: CASSAGQNSISGNTIYF
d_gene: TRBD1
v_gene: TRBV5-1
abundance: -
j_gene: TRBJ1-3

CDR3nt: TGTGCCAGCAGCTTAACAGCAACTAATGAAAAACTGTTTTTT
CDR3aa: CASSLTATNEKLFF
d_gene: -
v_gene: TRBV7-9
abundance: -
j_gene: TRBJ1-4

CDR3nt: TGTGCCAGCAGTAGACAGGTTCGAGGGCGAGAGACCCAGTACTTC
CDR3aa: CASSRQVRGRETQYF
d_gene: -
v_gene: TRBV6-5
abundance: -
j_gene: TRBJ2-5

CDR3nt: TGTGCCAGCAGTTGGCCCGGGACAGAGGGCTACGAGCAGTACTTC
CDR3aa: CASSWPGTEGYEQYF
d_gene: TRBD1
v_gene: TRBV6-6
abundance: -
j_gene: TRBJ2-7

CDR3nt: TGTGCCAGCAGCGGGACTAGCGGGAGTTGGGTAAATAATGAGCAGTTCTTC
CDR3aa: CASSGTSGSWVNNEQFF
d_gene: TRBD2
v_gene: TRBV5-4
abundance: -
j_gene: TRBJ2-1